This passage covers 28 T cell receptor beta chains from one sample sequenced in a study of T cell responses to AZD1222 COVID-19 vaccine. The protocol was immunoSEQ multiplex PCR, while the TCRdb copy is restricted to in-frame clones and leaves out a portion. The sample includes 90,000 to 100,000 clones, less than 85% of them seen just once. Material: peripheral blood, obtained 28 days after the second AZD1222 dose. The receptors originated from an adult who received the AZD1222 COVID-19 vaccine.

This clone was seen just once. The genes are TRBV2 and TRBJ2-2, with D possibly TRBD1 on 5 matching bases. Per the germline V gene, CDR1 is SNHLY and CDR2 is FYNNEI. V was pared by 4 bases and J by 13 bases, with 13 bases between. This CDR3 has 12 amino acids. In DNA, the CDR3 is TGTGCCAGCAGTGCACAGGTGGTTCGGCTGTTTTTT. It is translated as CASSAQVVRLFF.

This clone appeared once. The J gene is TRBJ1-4, the V gene TRBV7-9; 10 nucleotides align to TRBD1. There are 16 residues in the CDR3. Losses at the gene ends were 5 bases for V and 4 bases for J; bases not matched to a gene: 7. Germline-derived CDR1 and CDR2 are SEHNR and FQNEAQ (reference sequence). The CDR3 loop is CASSRQGARGNEKLFF. CDR3 in DNA: TGTGCCAGCAGCCGACAGGGGGCTAGGGGTAATGAAAAACTGTTTTTT.

Notes on this clone: One junction end disagrees with the germline gene, perhaps due to a read error. V gene TRBV7-7 combines with J gene TRBJ2-7, with D perhaps matching TRBD1 (5 bases). Germline assignment: CDR1 SSHAT and CDR2 FNYEAQ (reference sequence). CDR3 length: 15 residues. CDR3 residues: CASSPQGASTSEQYF. The CDR3 DNA is TGTGCTAGCAGCCCTCAAGGGGCTTCTACATCCGAGCAGTACTTC.

CDR3 sequence reads: CASSFDGTAYEQYF. DNA for the CDR3: TGTGCCAGCAGCTTCGACGGAACCGCCTACGAGCAGTACTTC. The genes are TRBV3-1 (or the pseudogene TRBV3-2) and TRBJ2-7; D is unclear. The germline V gene encodes CDR1 LGHDT and CDR2 YNNKEL (reference sequence). Trimming left V 5 bases short and J 2 bases short, with 13 bases between. The CDR3 covers 14 residues.

The CDR3 DNA follows: TGTGCCTGGGAGATGGGGTCCTATGGCTACACCTTC. This sequence encodes CAWEMGSYGYTF. The rearrangement uses TRBV30 and TRBJ1-2; the D is unclear. V lost 5 bases and J 4 bases, leaving 11 bases between the germline ends. Germline V gives CDR1 GTSNPN, CDR2 SVGIG (reference sequence). The length of the CDR3 is 12 residues.

The chain recombines TRBV6-5 with TRBJ1-1; 9 bases line up with TRBD1. Germline V gene data show CDR1 as MNHEY and CDR2 as SVGAGI. Trimming at V came to 2 bases and at J to 1 base, leaving 2 bases not matched to a gene. This CDR3 comprises 15 residues. CDR3 in DNA: TGTGCCAGCAGTTACAGGGACAGGGAGAACACTGAAGCTTTCTTT. Translating gives CASSYRDRENTEAFF.

This chain joins TRBV3-1 (or the pseudogene TRBV3-2) and TRBJ2-7; no clear D gene. Trimming took off 4 bases at V and 4 bases at J, with 8 bases between the two ends. The CDR3 runs 12 residues. Germline V gives CDR1 LGHDT, CDR2 YNNKEL (reference sequence). The CDR3 DNA sequence: TGTGCCAGCAGCCGTACAGCTTACGAGCAGTACTTC. Translation: CASSRTAYEQYF.

The chain has TRBV11-2 and TRBJ2-5, with a tentative D call TRBD1 (5 bases). V lost 6 bases to trimming and J lost 7 bases, with 18 bases between them. The germline gives CDR1 SGHAT, CDR2 FQNNGV. CDR3 length: 14 residues. The CDR3 DNA sequence: TGTGCCAGCAGTTCGACTCGCACCCAGGGGACCCAGTACTTC. Amino acid sequence: CASSSTRTQGTQYF.

This chain joins TRBV10-3 and TRBJ2-1; 11 bases are shared with TRBD1. The CDR3 has 15 amino acids. V shed 7 bases and J 4 bases; nucleotides not matched to a gene: 6. In germline, CDR1 is ENHRY, CDR2 SYGVKD. The CDR3 loop reads CAIKGGQGAYNEQFF. In nucleotides, the CDR3 is TGTGCCATCAAAGGCGGACAGGGGGCTTACAATGAGCAGTTCTTC.

This clone has more than one count but fewer than ten. V usage is TRBV19 and J usage is TRBJ1-5; 8 nucleotides line up with TRBD1. Losses at the gene ends were 1 base for V and 4 bases for J; bases not matched to a gene: 9. The CDR3 length is 17 residues. CDR1 is LNHDA and CDR2 is SQIVND in the germline V gene (reference sequence). The CDR3 here is CASSIAASGTGNQPQHF. CDR3 nucleotides: TGTGCCAGTAGTATAGCGGCCTCCGGGACAGGAAATCAGCCCCAGCATTTT. Supplemented by reference TRBV19 and TRBJ1-5, the full variable domain reads DGGITQSPKYLFRKEGQNVTLSCEQNLNHDAMYWYRQDPGQGLRLIYYSQIVNDFQKGDIAEGYSVSREKKESFPLTVTSAQKNPTAFYLCASSIAASGTGNQPQHFGDGTRLSIL.

This clone has a single count. The CDR3 sequence is CASSVTGWKGNQPQHF. CDR3 DNA: TGTGCCAGCAGTGTGACAGGCTGGAAGGGCAATCAGCCCCAGCATTTT. The chain has TRBV6-1 and TRBJ1-5; a weak D match, TRBD1 (6 bases). CDR1 is MNHNS, CDR2 SASEGT, per germline. V was pared by 4 bases and J by 2 bases, with 15 bases between. This CDR3 contains 16 residues.

V and J are TRBV5-1 and TRBJ1-5; D call uncertain. Trimming stripped 0 bases from V and 0 bases from J, with 7 bases between. The germline CDR1 and CDR2 sequences are SGHRS and YFSETQ. The CDR3 consists of 15 residues. The chain's CDR3 is CASSLGYNSNQPQHF. In DNA, the CDR3 is TGCGCCAGCAGCTTGGGGTATAATAGCAATCAGCCCCAGCATTTT. Combining the CDR3 with reference TRBV5-1 and TRBJ1-5 gives the whole variable domain KAGVTQTPRYLIKTRGQQVTLSCSPISGHRSVSWYQQTPGQGLQFLFEYFSETQRNKGNFPGRFSGRQFSNSRSEMNVSTLELGDSALYLCASSLGYNSNQPQHFGDGTRLSIL.

In this sample, this clone turned up once. The chain recombines TRBV18 with TRBJ1-5; no clear D. V shed 3 bases and J shed 0 bases, with 12 bases lying between them. This CDR3 spans 16 amino acids. In germline, CDR1 is KGHSH, CDR2 LQKENI. CDR3 nucleotides: TGTGCCAGCTCACCCGCGCAGGTCTATAGCAATCAGCCCCAGCATTTT. Translating it yields CASSPAQVYSNQPQHF.

V is TRBV5-1 and J is TRBJ1-2; D is possibly TRBD1 (5 bases). V shed 4 bases and J shed 6 bases, with 16 bases lying between them. The CDR3 is 14 residues long. The V gene's germline CDR1 is SGHRS and CDR2 YFSETQ. The chain's CDR3 is CASSNTGTVDGYTF. The DNA for the CDR3 is TGCGCCAGCAGCAACACCGGGACGGTAGATGGCTACACCTTC.

The chain is built from TRBV7-3 and TRBJ1-1; no clear D. The germline V gene has CDR1 SGHTA and CDR2 FQGTGA. The CDR3 is 17 residues long. With 0 bases removed from V and 1 base from J, the gap between germline ends came to 15 bases. Here the CDR3 reads CASSLTGPLLGNTEAFF. The CDR3 DNA reads TGTGCCAGCAGCTTAACAGGGCCTCTGCTTGGGAACACTGAAGCTTTCTTT.

V is TRBV6-6 and J is TRBJ2-4; perhaps TRBD1 as D (5 bases). Trimming left V 8 bases short and J 6 bases short, with 17 bases between. CDR3 length equals 14 residues. CDR1 is MNHNY, CDR2 SVGAGI, per germline (reference sequence). CDR3 region: CASGLSGRVNIQYF. CDR3 coding DNA: TGTGCCAGCGGCCTATCTGGCAGGGTAAACATTCAGTACTTC.

The rearrangement uses TRBV6-5 and TRBJ1-2; D is possibly TRBD1 (6 bases). Germline values: CDR1 MNHEY, CDR2 SVGAGI. There are 13 residues in the CDR3. V shed 11 bases and J shed 2 bases, with 15 bases lying between them. The CDR3: CAGTQGLNYGYTF. In nucleotides, the CDR3 is TGTGCCGGGACTCAGGGGCTCAACTATGGCTACACCTTC.

This clone appeared a single time. The rearrangement joins TRBV5-4 to TRBJ1-5, with D unclear. CDR3 length: 12 residues. Germline V lookup: CDR1 SGHNT, CDR2 YYREEE (reference sequence). The germline V and J ends were trimmed by 0 bases and 4 bases, with 2 bases remaining between them. This chain's CDR3 is CASSLENQPQHF. CDR3 bases: TGTGCCAGCAGCTTGGAAAATCAGCCCCAGCATTTT. The full variable domain, rest sourced from reference TRBV5-4 and TRBJ1-5, is ETGVTQSPTHLIKTRGQQVTLRCSSQSGHNTVSWYQQALGQGPQFIFQYYREEENGRGNFPPRFSGLQFPNYSSELNVNALELDDSALYLCASSLENQPQHFGDGTRLSIL.

J is TRBJ1-5 and V is TRBV2; maybe TRBD1 (6 bases). CDR3 length equals 15 residues. The V gene's germline CDR1 is SNHLY and CDR2 FYNNEI. Trimming stripped 7 bases from V and 0 bases from J, with 13 bases between. The CDR3 region is CASTIQGPSNQPQHF. In DNA, the CDR3 is TGTGCCAGCACCATACAGGGTCCTAGCAATCAGCCCCAGCATTTT.

This clone has only one observation. V usage is TRBV4-3 and J usage is TRBJ1-4, with D tentatively TRBD1 (6 bases). V lost 1 base to trimming and J lost 7 bases, with 13 bases between them. The CDR3 is 15 amino acids. The germline CDR1 and CDR2 sequences are LGHNA and YSLEER. CDR3 protein: CASSQAGTKVEKLFF. CDR3 nucleotide sequence: TGCGCCAGCAGCCAAGCCGGGACAAAAGTTGAAAAACTGTTTTTT.

The chain joins TRBV5-5 to TRBJ1-5, with D possibly TRBD1 on 6 matching bases. V was pared by 1 base and J by 1 base, with 9 bases between. This CDR3 comprises 15 residues. Germline V lookup: CDR1 SGHKS, CDR2 YYEKEE (reference sequence). The CDR3 nucleotides are TGTGCCAGCAGCTTGAGGGGGGGCAGCAATCAGCCCCAGCATTTT. This encodes CASSLRGGSNQPQHF.

The gene calls are TRBV28 and TRBJ2-7; TRBD2 aligns across 7 bases. The germline V gene has CDR1 MDHEN and CDR2 SYDVKM. Trimming removed 3 bases from V and 9 bases from J; junction bases left unmatched: 5. The CDR3 consists of 12 residues. The CDR3 DNA reads TGTGCCAGCAGTTTTCGAGCGGGACTGCAGTACTTC. Translated: CASSFRAGLQYF.

The V gene is TRBV6-5, the J gene TRBJ1-2; 8 nucleotides agree with TRBD1. Per germline, CDR1 MNHEY and CDR2 SVGAGI. J was trimmed by 8 bases and V by 6 bases; bases with no gene match: 8. The CDR3 extends over 13 amino acids. The CDR3 sequence is CASRDDRGRGYTF. CDR3 bases: TGTGCCAGCAGGGACGACAGGGGTCGGGGCTACACCTTC.

The chain couples TRBV5-5 to TRBJ2-5; a possible D gene is TRBD2 (5 bases). V lost 4 bases and J lost 5, with 18 bases in between. CDR3 length: 15 residues. CDR1 is SGHKS and CDR2 is YYEKEE in the germline V gene (reference sequence). CDR3 nucleotide sequence: TGTGCCAGCAGCATGGCCCGGACTGGAATGGAGACCCAGTACTTC. Its translation: CASSMARTGMETQYF.

This clone showed up just once. V is TRBV11-3 and J is TRBJ2-7; 7 positions agree with TRBD2. The V gene's germline CDR1 is SGHNT and CDR2 YENEEA. V was pared by 5 bases and J by 2 bases, with 9 bases of the junction left unmatched. This CDR3 is 15 amino acids long. The CDR3 here is CASSPRGSGPYEQYF. CDR3 nucleotides: TGTGCCAGCAGCCCCCGGGGTAGCGGGCCCTACGAGCAGTACTTC.

Concerning this clone itself: This same CDR3 is encoded by further DNA sequences in the sample. The chain's CDR3 is CASSSGQPTGTDTQYF. CDR3 bases: TGTGCCAGCAGCTCCGGGCAGCCTACCGGCACAGATACGCAGTATTTT. The gene calls are TRBV3-1 (or the pseudogene TRBV3-2) and TRBJ2-3; D remains ambiguous. The CDR3 is 16 amino acids. Per the germline V gene, CDR1 is LGHDT and CDR2 is YNNKEL (reference sequence). V was shortened by 5 bases and J by 1 base, with 16 bases between the two germline ends.

This clone was detected once. The chain carries TRBV27 and TRBJ1-1; possible D gene TRBD1, 5 bases. From germline, CDR1 is MNHEY and CDR2 SMNVEV (reference sequence). V lost 8 bases to trimming and J lost 6 bases, with 16 bases between them. The CDR3 is made up of 13 amino acids. The CDR3 DNA follows: TGTGCCAGCTCTTACAGGTTTGGACCTGAAGCTTTCTTT. Protein product: CASSYRFGPEAFF.

The chain is built from TRBV13 and TRBJ1-2; 7 bases agree with TRBD1. With 5 bases clipped from V and 6 bases from J, the junction kept 6 bases outside the gene matches. The CDR3 has 13 amino acids. The germline V gene has CDR1 PRHDT and CDR2 FYEKMQ (reference sequence). The CDR3 DNA reads as TGTGCCAGCAGCCCCAACGACAGGGATGGCTACACCTTC. Its translation: CASSPNDRDGYTF. The whole variable domain, remainder taken from reference TRBV13 and TRBJ1-2, is AAGVIQSPRHLIKEKRETATLKCYPIPRHDTVYWYQQGPGQDPQFLISFYEKMQSDKGSIPDRFSAQQFSDYHSELNMSSLELGDSALYFCASSPNDRDGYTFGSGTRLTVV.